A single sample is the source of the 6 T cell receptor beta chains below, sequenced in a study of blood T cells in healthy people across ages. For the second PCR, which ran for 7 to 11 cycles, a sample-barcoded 5' primer and a J-beta primer mix were used. TCRdb analysed the 5' RACE reads with MiXCR anew, one entry per CDR3 protein. The sample shows about 1,400,000 distinct CDR3 sequences, 59% of them seen only once. Specimen: blood. The source is a man younger than 30 in good health.

V is TRBV27 and J is TRBJ2-1, with TRBD2 matching 7 bases. Germline assignment: CDR1 MNHEY and CDR2 SMNVEV (reference sequence). V shed 6 bases, J shed 4 bases, and the junction held 9 bases outside the gene matches. This CDR3 has 15 residues. CDR3 loop: CASRGGGSFYNEQFF. The CDR3 region has the DNA TGTGCCAGCAGAGGAGGCGGGAGTTTTTACAATGAGCAGTTCTTC.

This chain connects TRBV4-3 to TRBJ2-7; perhaps D is TRBD1 or TRBD2 (6 bases each). Germline values: CDR1 LGHNA, CDR2 YSLEER. The CDR3 length is 12 residues. Trimming took 3 bases from V and 12 from J, leaving 15 bases between them. CDR3 residues: CASSQWRGHLYF. The CDR3 bases are TGCGCCAGCAGCCAGTGGCGGGGACATCTGTACTTC.

This clonotype has a handful of counts. The CDR3 spells CASSPGHFQETQYF. CDR3 bases: TGTGCCAGCAGTCCGGGACACTTCCAAGAGACCCAGTACTTC. The chain combines TRBV28 with TRBJ2-5, with D possibly TRBD1 on 6 matching bases. From germline, CDR1 is MDHEN and CDR2 SYDVKM. The CDR3 sequence is 14 residues long. V lost 5 bases to trimming and J lost 1 base, with 11 bases between them.

This clonotype was found once. The CDR3 sequence: CASSLTSGGGLSNQPQHF. CDR3 DNA sequence: TGTGCCAGCAGTTTAACGTCCGGTGGGGGTCTTAGCAATCAGCCCCAGCATTTT. The rearrangement uses TRBV28 and TRBJ1-5; maybe TRBD1 (5 bases). Deletions cut 2 bases from V and 0 bases from J, with 17 bases between. Per the germline V gene, CDR1 is MDHEN and CDR2 is SYDVKM. This CDR3 region has 18 residues.

The CDR3 loop reads CASSGGLAETGELFF. The CDR3 coding sequence is TGTGCCAGCAGTGGAGGACTAGCGGAAACCGGGGAGCTGTTTTTT. This chain links TRBV6-4 with TRBJ2-2, with 10 bases lining up with TRBD2. This CDR3 contains 15 residues. Germline CDR1 MRHNA, CDR2 SNTAGT. J gave up 5 bases and V 4 bases, and 4 bases lay outside the gene matches.

The chain couples TRBV11-2 to TRBJ2-5; 7 bases line up with TRBD2. Germline trimming cut 1 base from V and 4 bases from J; bases unmatched to any gene: 6. The V gene's germline CDR1 is SGHAT and CDR2 FQNNGV. The CDR3 is 15 residues long. The CDR3 here is CASSLGGGEGETQYF. The DNA for the CDR3 is TGTGCCAGCAGCTTAGGTGGGGGGGAAGGAGAGACCCAGTACTTC.